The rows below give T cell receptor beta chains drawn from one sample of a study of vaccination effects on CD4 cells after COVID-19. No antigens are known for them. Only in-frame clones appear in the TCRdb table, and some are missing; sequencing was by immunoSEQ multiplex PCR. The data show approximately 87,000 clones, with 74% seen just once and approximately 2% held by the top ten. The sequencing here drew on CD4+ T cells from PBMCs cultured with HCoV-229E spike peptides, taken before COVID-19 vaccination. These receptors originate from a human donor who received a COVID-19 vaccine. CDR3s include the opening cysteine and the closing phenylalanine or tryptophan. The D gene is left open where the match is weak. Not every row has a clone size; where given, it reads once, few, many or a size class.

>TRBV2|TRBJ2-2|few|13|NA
TGTGCCAGCAACGGGGAGAGCACCGGGGAGCTGTTTTTT
CASNGESTGELFF
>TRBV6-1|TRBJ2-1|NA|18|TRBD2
TGTGCCAGCAGTGAACCGCGTTTATCGGCGGGGGGCGTCAATGAGCAGTTCTTC
CASSEPRLSAGGVNEQFF
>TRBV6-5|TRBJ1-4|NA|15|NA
TGTGCCAGCAGTTATCGGGCCGCAACTAATGAAAAACTGTTTTTT
CASSYRAATNEKLFF
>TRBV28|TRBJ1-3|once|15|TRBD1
TGTGCCAGCAGAAGGGACAGAGCCTCTGGAAACACCATATATTTT
CASRRDRASGNTIYF
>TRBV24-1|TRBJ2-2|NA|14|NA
TGTGCCACCAGTGAAACACTCAAAGCCGGGGAGCTGTTTTTT
CATSETLKAGELFF
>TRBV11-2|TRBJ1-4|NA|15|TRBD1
TGTGCCAGCAGCTTAGGTACAGGGGGCAGAGAAAAACTGTTTTTT
CASSLGTGGREKLFF
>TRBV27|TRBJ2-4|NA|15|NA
TGTGCCAGCAGTTTATCCATCCGAGGGAAAAACATTCAGTACTTC
CASSLSIRGKNIQYF
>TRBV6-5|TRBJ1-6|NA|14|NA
TGTGCCAGCAGCCCCACAGCGCTGGATTCACCCCTCCACTTT
CASSPTALDSPLHF
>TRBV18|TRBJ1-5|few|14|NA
TGTGCCAGCTCACCAAATCAGAGCAATCAGCCCCAGCATTTT
CASSPNQSNQPQHF
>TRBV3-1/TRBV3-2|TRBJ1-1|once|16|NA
TGTGCCAGCAGCCCCTCTTTGGACGGGTTGAACACTGAAGCTTTCTTT
CASSPSLDGLNTEAFF